The 23 T cell receptor beta chains given below trace back to one sample, sequenced in a study of blood T cells in healthy people across ages. A J-beta primer mix and a sample-barcoded 5' primer were used in a second PCR of roughly 6 to 12 cycles. TCRdb independently ran MiXCR on the 5' RACE reads; one entry per CDR3 protein. The table records about 730,000 distinct CDR3 sequences, roughly two fifths of them present only once. The sequencing input was blood. These TCRs come from a woman aged 55 to 70 in good health.

Remarks on this clonotype: The germline gene is not matched at one end of the junction; a read error may be the cause. The gene calls are TRBV5-1 and TRBJ2-3, with D possibly TRBD2 on 8 matching bases. The CDR3 extends over 19 amino acids. Germline V gives CDR1 SGHRS, CDR2 YFSETQ. CDR3 sequence reads: CASSRTRLARGLLSDTQYF. CDR3 sequence (DNA): TGTGCCAGCAGCCGAACCCGACTAGCGAGGGGGCTTTTATCAGATACGCAGTATTTT.

With regard to this clonotype: A much larger clonotype is one base distant, so this may be a read error. The J gene is TRBJ2-3, the V gene TRBV4-2; 10 bases match TRBD2. This CDR3 is 16 amino acids long. Germline CDR1 and CDR2: LGHNA and YNFKEQ. The V gene end was trimmed by 3 bases and the J gene end by 2 bases; junction bases not matched to a gene: 5. The CDR3 protein is CASSHQLAGNTDTQYF. CDR3 nucleotide sequence: TGTGCCAGCAGCCACCAACTAGCGGGGAACACAGATACGCAGTATTTT.

The CDR3 DNA follows: TGTGCCATCAATTTGGGACTAGCTGTGACAGATACGCAGTATTTT. Residues: CAINLGLAVTDTQYF. The rearrangement joins TRBV10-3 to TRBJ2-3, with 9 nucleotides matching TRBD2. Germline lookup yields CDR1 ENHRY and CDR2 SYGVKD. J was trimmed by 3 bases and V by 7 bases; bases with no gene match: 8. The CDR3 is made up of 15 amino acids.

The table lists this clonotype with many counts. The chain's CDR3 is CASSLAQRGCYEQYF. In DNA, the CDR3 is TGTGCCAGCAGCTTAGCGCAGAGGGGTTGCTACGAGCAGTACTTC. The rearrangement uses TRBV21-1 and TRBJ2-7; the D segment call TRBD1 is taken from the table without a DNA check. TRBV21-1 is termed a pseudogene. The CDR3 runs to 15 residues.

V usage is TRBV6-1 and J usage is TRBJ2-7, with D possibly being TRBD2 (6 bases). Germline V gene data show CDR1 as MNHNS and CDR2 as SASEGT. Trimming took 9 bases from V and 5 from J, leaving 14 bases between them. CDR3 length: 12 residues. The CDR3 nucleotides are TGTGCCAGTAGCGGAGACGGAGACGAGCAGTACTTC. Translating it yields CASSGDGDEQYF.

The V call is TRBV7-2, the J call TRBJ1-2; a possible D gene is TRBD1 (5 bases). Germline loops: CDR1 SGHTA, CDR2 FQGNSA. Trimming stripped 0 bases from V and 4 bases from J, with 27 bases between. There are 20 residues in the CDR3. This CDR3 reads CASSLALGVVGDKAFYGYTF. The CDR3 DNA reads TGTGCCAGCAGCTTAGCGTTGGGAGTTGTAGGGGATAAAGCCTTCTATGGCTACACCTTC. The full variable domain, in which reference TRBV7-2 and TRBJ1-2 provide the parts outside the CDR3, is GAGVSQSPSNKVTEKGKDVELRCDPISGHTALYWYRQSLGQGLEFLIYFQGNSAPDKSGLPSDRFSAERTGGSVSTLTIQRTQQEDSAVYLCASSLALGVVGDKAFYGYTFGSGTRLTVV.

This clonotype has ten or more counts. This chain links TRBV6-5 with TRBJ2-5, with 11 bases that match TRBD2. J was trimmed by 4 bases and V by 4 bases; bases with no gene match: 2. The germline CDR1 and CDR2 sequences are MNHEY and SVGAGI. The CDR3 sequence is 14 residues long. In nucleotides, the CDR3 is TGTGCCAGCAGTTTTAGCGGGAGGGGAGAGACCCAGTACTTC. Translation: CASSFSGRGETQYF.

At least ten counts were recorded for this clonotype. V usage is TRBV15 and J usage is TRBJ2-5; 9 nucleotides line up with TRBD1. With 4 bases clipped from V and 2 bases from J, the junction kept 2 bases outside the gene matches. Germline loops: CDR1 LNHNV, CDR2 YYDKDF (reference sequence). The CDR3 consists of 14 residues. CDR3 protein: CATSTGTGQETQYF. CDR3 in DNA: TGTGCCACCAGCACCGGGACAGGGCAAGAGACCCAGTACTTC.

The chain links TRBV4-3 to TRBJ2-1; TRBD2 agrees at 13 bases. Germline V CDR1 and CDR2: LGHNA, YSLEER. This CDR3 has 15 amino acids. Germline trimming cut 3 bases from V and 9 bases from J; bases unmatched to any gene: 5. The CDR3 region has the DNA TGCGCCAGCAGCCAGGGGACTAGCGGGGTTAGTGAGCAGTTCTTC. Translation gives CASSQGTSGVSEQFF.

The chain recombines TRBV28 with TRBJ2-7; weak D call: TRBD2 (6 bases). V was shortened by 0 bases and J by 0 bases, with 18 bases between the two germline ends. The germline V gene encodes CDR1 MDHEN and CDR2 SYDVKM. The CDR3 totals 18 residues. Written as DNA, the CDR3 is TGTGCCAGCAGTTTATGGTCGGGAGCCAATCCGAGCTCCTACGAGCAGTACTTC. This encodes CASSLWSGANPSSYEQYF.

The chain links TRBV15 to TRBJ2-2; D could derive from TRBD1 or TRBD2 (5 bases each). Trimming took 3 bases from V and 6 from J, leaving 17 bases between them. The CDR3 has 16 residues. The germline gives CDR1 LNHNV, CDR2 YYDKDF (reference sequence). CDR3 protein: CATSSGHTTGPGELFF. CDR3 nucleotides: TGTGCCACCAGCAGTGGACACACTACGGGGCCCGGGGAGCTGTTTTTT.

V is TRBV2 and J is TRBJ2-3; D is tentatively TRBD1 or TRBD2 (6 bases each). Germline CDR1 and CDR2: SNHLY and FYNNEI. V dropped 7 bases and J dropped 10 bases, with 15 bases sitting between them. The CDR3 has 12 amino acids. CDR3 loop: CASKNGGESQYF. The DNA of the CDR3 is TGTGCCAGCAAAAACGGGGGCGAATCGCAGTATTTT. The variable domain in full, with the rest retrieved from reference TRBV2 and TRBJ2-3, is EPEVTQTPSHQVTQMGQEVILRCVPISNHLYFYWYRQILGQKVEFLVSFYNNEISEKSEIFDDQFSVERPDGSNFTLKIRSTKLEDSAMYFCASKNGGESQYFGPGTRLTVL.

This clonotype appeared a few times. One junction end does not reproduce the germline sequence, and a read error may be involved. This sequence joins TRBV15 and TRBJ2-1; TRBD2 matches at 9 bases. The CDR3 extends over 15 amino acids. Germline CDR1 LNHNV, CDR2 YYDKDF (reference sequence). CDR3 sequence reads: CVTSRDAGGFNEQFF. The CDR3 nucleotides read TGTGTCACCAGCAGAGATGCGGGAGGGTTCAATGAGCAGTTCTTC.

J is TRBJ2-5 and V is TRBV24-1; D is ambiguous. V was pared by 9 bases and J by 11 bases, with 18 bases between. Per the germline V gene, CDR1 is KGHDR and CDR2 is SFDVKD. The length of the CDR3 is 12 residues. The CDR3 loop is CATRGLGNEQYF. The CDR3, as DNA: TGTGCCACCCGTGGGTTAGGTAATGAGCAGTACTTC.

The rearrangement links TRBV4-3 to TRBJ2-3; 8 nucleotides line up with TRBD1. This CDR3 spans 15 amino acids. Trimming cost V 1 base and J 4 bases; bases outside gene matches: 4. Germline CDR1 and CDR2: LGHNA and YSLEER. The CDR3 DNA is TGCGCCAGCAGCCAAGTTAAACAGGGGGCAGATACGCAGTATTTT. Its protein is CASSQVKQGADTQYF.

This chain joins TRBV4-2 and TRBJ1-1; D not certain. This CDR3 spans 15 amino acids. CDR1 LGHNA and CDR2 YNFKEQ come from the germline V gene. Trimming cost V 3 bases and J 3 bases, with 14 bases left between them. In DNA, the CDR3 is TGTGCCAGCAGCCATAACGCCGGGAGGGACACTGAAGCTTTCTTT. Residues: CASSHNAGRDTEAFF.

V gene TRBV9 combines with J gene TRBJ2-1; 11 bases are shared with TRBD1. Germline-derived CDR1 and CDR2 are SGDLS and YYNGEE. V was clipped by 3 bases and J by 6 bases; unmatched bases: 8. CDR3 length: 16 residues. CDR3 nucleotides: TGTGCCAGCAGCGACCCCGGGACAGGGGGGATCAATGAGCAGTTCTTC. This encodes CASSDPGTGGINEQFF.

This clonotype has just a few counts. This chain uses TRBV24-1 with TRBJ2-1; 7 nucleotides align to TRBD1. The CDR3 consists of 14 residues. CDR1 and CDR2 (germline): KGHDR, SFDVKD. The V and J ends lost 5 bases and 5 bases, in that order; junction bases with no gene match: 5. CDR3 in DNA: TGTGCCACCAGTGTTTCAGGGGGTGACAATGAGCAGTTCTTC. This gives the protein CATSVSGGDNEQFF.

This clonotype was seen ten or more times. V is TRBV7-2 and J is TRBJ1-5; 7 bases are a match to TRBD1. The junction had 7 bases not matched to a gene; V was cut back by 1 base and J by 7 bases. The CDR3 runs to 15 residues. In germline, CDR1 is SGHTA, CDR2 FQGNSA. The CDR3 region has the DNA TGTGCCAGCAGCTTAGGCTCGACAGGGCAGCAGCCCCAGCATTTT. The encoded protein is CASSLGSTGQQPQHF.

This clonotype was found a few times. The rearrangement joins TRBV13 to TRBJ2-7; 8 bases are shared with TRBD1. The CDR3 totals 14 residues. In germline, CDR1 is PRHDT, CDR2 FYEKMQ (reference sequence). V lost 5 bases, J lost 1 base, and 4 bases stayed unmatched. CDR3: CASSATGVSYEQYF. In nucleotides, the CDR3 is TGTGCCAGCAGCGCGACAGGGGTATCCTACGAGCAGTACTTC.

This clonotype was recorded a few times. The chain uses TRBV7-2 and TRBJ2-5; TRBD1 aligns across 10 bases. The V segment lost 5 bases and the J segment 1 base; nucleotides outside the gene matches: 4. In germline, CDR1 is SGHTA, CDR2 FQGNSA. The CDR3 consists of 15 residues. CDR3 region: CASSPRTGGQETQYF. DNA for the CDR3: TGTGCCAGCAGCCCGCGGACAGGGGGCCAAGAGACCCAGTACTTC.

This clonotype has more than one count but fewer than ten. This chain connects TRBV29-1 to TRBJ2-3, with D possibly matching TRBD1 (5 bases). The CDR3 loop spans 13 amino acids. V was clipped by 2 bases and J by 1 base, with 7 bases between them. Germline CDR1 is SQVTM and CDR2 is ANQGSEA. The CDR3 sequence is CSVEQGGTDTQYF. The CDR3 bases are TGCAGCGTTGAACAGGGTGGCACAGATACGCAGTATTTT.

The chain couples TRBV7-9 to TRBJ2-1, with a possible D match to TRBD2 (6 bases). From germline, CDR1 is SEHNR and CDR2 FQNEAQ (reference sequence). The CDR3 is 16 residues long. V was trimmed by 1 base and J by 0 bases, leaving 10 bases between them. The DNA for the CDR3 is TGTGCCAGCAGCTTAGGATGGGGGGTCTCCTACAATGAGCAGTTCTTC. Protein sequence: CASSLGWGVSYNEQFF. The full variable domain, in which reference TRBV7-9 and TRBJ2-1 provide the parts outside the CDR3, is DTGVSQNPRHKITKRGQNVTFRCDPISEHNRLYWYRQTLGQGPEFLTYFQNEAQLEKSRLLSDRFSAERPKGSFSTLEIQRTEQGDSAMYLCASSLGWGVSYNEQFFGPGTRLTVL.